A selection of T cell receptor beta chains follows, all from one sample in a study of blood T cells in healthy people across ages. From the 5' RACE reads, TCRdb called clonotypes with MiXCR, one entry per CDR3 protein. The table records around 800,000 distinct CDR3 sequences, about 62% of them present only once. The material sequenced was blood. These receptor sequences come from a young man in good health. Both conserved end residues are part of each CDR3. The D gene is left open where the match is weak. The size field is filled for only some rows; it gives once, few, many or a size class.

d_gene: TRBD1; v_gene: TRBV5-1; abundance: NA; j_gene: TRBJ2-7; CDR3aa: CASSLGIRDRDHEQYF; CDR3nt: TGCGCCAGCAGCTTAGGGATCCGGGACAGGGACCACGAGCAGTACTTC
d_gene: TRBD2; v_gene: TRBV6-6; abundance: few; j_gene: TRBJ2-3; CDR3aa: CASRIAGGSDTQYF; CDR3nt: TGTGCCAGCAGGATAGCGGGGGGATCAGATACGCAGTATTTT
d_gene: NA; v_gene: TRBV20-1; abundance: NA; j_gene: TRBJ1-6; CDR3aa: CSAGYKSSCNSPLHF; CDR3nt: TGCAGTGCTGGATACAAGAGCTCCTGTAATTCACCCCTCCACTTT
d_gene: TRBD1; v_gene: TRBV20-1; abundance: NA; j_gene: TRBJ1-2; CDR3aa: CSARGLQRGGNGYTF; CDR3nt: TGCAGTGCTAGAGGATTACAACGAGGGGGCAATGGCTACACCTTC
d_gene: NA; v_gene: TRBV7-2; abundance: NA; j_gene: TRBJ2-4; CDR3aa: CASTPGGAVGNIQYF; CDR3nt: TGTGCCAGCACCCCTGGGGGGGCCGTTGGGAACATTCAGTACTTC
d_gene: TRBD2; v_gene: TRBV28; abundance: NA; j_gene: TRBJ2-5; CDR3aa: CASSSDLRGENQETQYF; CDR3nt: TGTGCCAGCAGTTCCGATTTGCGGGGGGAGAACCAAGAGACCCAGTACTTC
d_gene: NA; v_gene: TRBV2; abundance: NA; j_gene: TRBJ1-2; CDR3aa: CAFPRQQNYGYTF; CDR3nt: TGTGCCTTTCCGAGACAGCAAAACTATGGCTACACCTTC
d_gene: TRBD1; v_gene: TRBV9; abundance: once; j_gene: TRBJ2-7; CDR3aa: CASSAGQTGHEQYF; CDR3nt: TGTGCCAGCAGCGCGGGACAGACTGGCCACGAGCAGTACTTC
d_gene: TRBD2; v_gene: TRBV5-1; abundance: NA; j_gene: TRBJ2-3; CDR3aa: CASSLPGLAGGGTQYF; CDR3nt: TGCGCCAGCAGCTTGCCGGGACTAGCGGGGGGAGGTACGCAGTATTTT
d_gene: NA; v_gene: TRBV9; abundance: NA; j_gene: TRBJ1-1; CDR3aa: CASSPDTPDLNTEAFF; CDR3nt: TGTGCCAGCAGCCCAGACACACCCGACCTGAACACTGAAGCTTTCTTT
d_gene: NA; v_gene: TRBV6-5; abundance: NA; j_gene: TRBJ2-1; CDR3aa: CASSHDAGAYNEQFF; CDR3nt: TGTGCCAGCAGCCACGATGCAGGGGCCTACAATGAGCAGTTCTTC
d_gene: TRBD1; v_gene: TRBV2; abundance: NA; j_gene: TRBJ2-1; CDR3aa: CASRPDRELRDEQFF; CDR3nt: TGTGCCAGCAGACCCGACAGGGAACTTAGGGATGAGCAGTTCTTC
d_gene: TRBD2; v_gene: TRBV12-3/TRBV12-4; abundance: NA; j_gene: TRBJ2-1; CDR3aa: CASSLRPLASGENEQFF; CDR3nt: TGTGCCAGCAGTTTACGCCCTTTGGCTAGCGGGGAGAATGAGCAGTTCTTC
d_gene: NA; v_gene: TRBV2; abundance: NA; j_gene: TRBJ1-2; CDR3aa: CASSGRGGNYGYTF; CDR3nt: TGTGCCAGCAGTGGGCGAGGAGGGAACTATGGCTACACCTTC
d_gene: NA; v_gene: TRBV10-3; abundance: many; j_gene: TRBJ2-1; CDR3aa: CAISESSRASQQRNEQFF; CDR3nt: TGTGCCATCAGTGAGTCGAGTCGGGCGTCCCAGCAACGCAATGAGCAGTTCTTC
d_gene: NA; v_gene: TRBV9; abundance: NA; j_gene: TRBJ2-3; CDR3aa: CASSVSGDSTDTQYF; CDR3nt: TGTGCCAGCAGCGTAAGCGGAGATAGCACAGATACGCAGTATTTT
d_gene: NA; v_gene: TRBV12-3/TRBV12-4; abundance: NA; j_gene: TRBJ2-7; CDR3aa: CASSSSGSGYEQYF; CDR3nt: TGTGCCAGCAGTTCCTCGGGGTCAGGCTACGAGCAGTACTTC
d_gene: TRBD2; v_gene: TRBV14; abundance: once; j_gene: TRBJ2-1; CDR3aa: CASSRPTSGGASSYNEQFF; CDR3nt: TGTGCCAGCAGCCGACCGACTAGCGGGGGGGCGAGCTCCTACAATGAGCAGTTCTTC
d_gene: TRBD2; v_gene: TRBV7-8; abundance: once; j_gene: TRBJ2-3; CDR3aa: CASSLRLAVGKDTQYF; CDR3nt: TGTGCCAGCAGCTTACGCCTAGCGGTGGGCAAGGATACGCAGTATTTT
d_gene: NA; v_gene: TRBV20-1; abundance: NA; j_gene: TRBJ2-4; CDR3aa: CSARGGTGGLNIQYF; CDR3nt: TGCAGTGCTAGGGGGGGGACAGGAGGATTAAACATTCAGTACTTC
d_gene: TRBD1; v_gene: TRBV6-5; abundance: NA; j_gene: TRBJ2-5; CDR3aa: CASSYLRGLQETQYF; CDR3nt: TGTGCCAGCAGCTACCTCAGGGGGCTCCAAGAGACCCAGTACTTC
d_gene: TRBD2; v_gene: TRBV29-1; abundance: NA; j_gene: TRBJ2-5; CDR3aa: CSAWGGGPQETQYF; CDR3nt: TGCAGCGCGTGGGGCGGGGGGCCTCAAGAGACCCAGTACTTC
d_gene: NA; v_gene: TRBV7-3; abundance: NA; j_gene: TRBJ2-1; CDR3aa: CASSSLTGYEQFF; CDR3nt: TGTGCCAGCAGCTCCCTCACGGGGTATGAGCAGTTCTTC
d_gene: NA; v_gene: TRBV7-9; abundance: NA; j_gene: TRBJ2-7; CDR3aa: CASSLELDHLSSYEQYF; CDR3nt: TGTGCCAGCAGCTTAGAATTGGACCACCTAAGCTCCTACGAGCAGTACTTC
d_gene: TRBD1; v_gene: TRBV4-1; abundance: NA; j_gene: TRBJ1-2; CDR3aa: CASSLFLDRERGNGYTF; CDR3nt: TGCGCCAGCAGCCTGTTTCTTGACAGGGAGAGAGGGAATGGCTACACCTTC
d_gene: TRBD1; v_gene: TRBV28; abundance: NA; j_gene: TRBJ2-1; CDR3aa: CASISPQGVNEQFF; CDR3nt: TGTGCCAGCATCTCACCCCAGGGGGTAAATGAGCAGTTCTTC
d_gene: NA; v_gene: TRBV6-1; abundance: once; j_gene: TRBJ2-1; CDR3aa: CASSPGLSYNERFF; CDR3nt: TGTGCCAGCAGCCCGGGGTTGTCCTACAATGAGCGGTTCTTC
d_gene: TRBD1; v_gene: TRBV9; abundance: NA; j_gene: TRBJ2-3; CDR3aa: CASSPRTGGIDTQYF; CDR3nt: TGTGCCAGCAGCCCGAGGACAGGGGGGATAGATACGCAGTATTTT
d_gene: NA; v_gene: TRBV7-9; abundance: NA; j_gene: TRBJ1-2; CDR3aa: CASRSEGGNYGYTF; CDR3nt: TGTGCCAGCCGATCAGAGGGCGGGAACTATGGCTACACCTTC
d_gene: TRBD2; v_gene: TRBV9; abundance: NA; j_gene: TRBJ2-3; CDR3aa: CASSGTSGVSTDTQYF; CDR3nt: TGTGCCAGCAGCGGGACTAGCGGCGTCAGCACAGATACGCAGTATTTT
d_gene: NA; v_gene: TRBV12-3/TRBV12-4; abundance: NA; j_gene: TRBJ2-5; CDR3aa: CASSLNRAETQYF; CDR3nt: TGTGCCAGCAGTTTAAACAGGGCAGAGACCCAGTACTTC
d_gene: TRBD2; v_gene: TRBV6-5; abundance: few; j_gene: TRBJ2-3; CDR3aa: CASSYSGGGAADTQYF; CDR3nt: TGTGCCAGCAGTTACTCCGGCGGGGGGGCTGCAGATACGCAGTATTTT
d_gene: NA; v_gene: TRBV6-5; abundance: NA; j_gene: TRBJ2-4; CDR3aa: CASSVGQRTKNIQYF; CDR3nt: TGTGCCAGCAGCGTAGGACAGCGGACCAAAAACATTCAGTACTTC
d_gene: TRBD1; v_gene: TRBV7-3; abundance: NA; j_gene: TRBJ1-6; CDR3aa: CASSLTGGGQGNSPLHF; CDR3nt: TGTGCCAGCAGCTTAACCGGCGGGGGACAGGGTAATTCACCCCTCCACTTT
d_gene: NA; v_gene: TRBV4-3; abundance: few; j_gene: TRBJ2-7; CDR3aa: CASSLGRGGRPYEQYF; CDR3nt: TGCGCCAGCAGCCTGGGGAGGGGGGGCCGTCCCTACGAGCAGTACTTC
d_gene: TRBD1; v_gene: TRBV3-1; abundance: few; j_gene: TRBJ2-7; CDR3aa: CASSQDRALYEQYF; CDR3nt: TGTGCCAGCAGCCAGGACAGGGCGCTCTACGAGCAGTACTTC
d_gene: NA; v_gene: TRBV5-6; abundance: NA; j_gene: TRBJ1-1; CDR3aa: CASSLDGPLSTEAFF; CDR3nt: TGTGCCAGCAGCTTGGACGGTCCACTCAGCACTGAAGCTTTCTTT
d_gene: TRBD1; v_gene: TRBV15; abundance: NA; j_gene: TRBJ2-7; CDR3aa: CATSNRDRGYEQYF; CDR3nt: TGTGCCACCAGCAACCGGGACAGGGGCTACGAGCAGTACTTC
d_gene: TRBD2; v_gene: TRBV7-8; abundance: NA; j_gene: TRBJ2-1; CDR3aa: CASSFFTSGPPSDEQFF; CDR3nt: TGTGCCAGCAGCTTTTTTACTAGCGGGCCGCCCTCAGATGAACAGTTCTTC
d_gene: NA; v_gene: TRBV30; abundance: NA; j_gene: TRBJ2-1; CDR3aa: CAWSSTRDFWDNEQFF; CDR3nt: TGTGCCTGGAGTTCGACCCGGGACTTTTGGGACAATGAGCAGTTTTTC
d_gene: TRBD2; v_gene: TRBV12-3/TRBV12-4; abundance: NA; j_gene: TRBJ2-1; CDR3aa: CASSFYIAGGQDEQFF; CDR3nt: TGTGCCAGCAGTTTCTACATAGCGGGGGGGCAGGATGAGCAGTTCTTC
d_gene: NA; v_gene: TRBV20-1; abundance: NA; j_gene: TRBJ2-5; CDR3aa: CSASRGDNQEAQYF; CDR3nt: TGCAGTGCTAGTCGGGGCGACAACCAAGAGGCCCAGTACTTC
d_gene: TRBD1; v_gene: TRBV12-3/TRBV12-4; abundance: NA; j_gene: TRBJ2-6; CDR3aa: CASRTGTASGADVLTF; CDR3nt: TGTGCCAGCAGGACCGGGACAGCCTCTGGGGCCGACGTCCTGACTTTC
d_gene: TRBD1; v_gene: TRBV28; abundance: many; j_gene: TRBJ2-7; CDR3aa: CASRTGIYEQYF; CDR3nt: TGTGCCAGCAGGACAGGGATATACGAGCAGTACTTC
d_gene: NA; v_gene: TRBV12-3/TRBV12-4; abundance: NA; j_gene: TRBJ2-6; CDR3aa: CASTLDSRLAGANVLTF; CDR3nt: TGTGCCAGCACCCTGGACTCCCGCTTAGCTGGGGCCAACGTCCTGACTTTC
d_gene: TRBD2; v_gene: TRBV5-1; abundance: NA; j_gene: TRBJ2-5; CDR3aa: CASSPRLAGRETQYF; CDR3nt: TGCGCCAGCAGCCCCCGACTAGCGGGGAGAGAGACCCAGTACTTC
d_gene: NA; v_gene: TRBV20-1; abundance: NA; j_gene: TRBJ1-1; CDR3aa: CSARGGGRPNTEAFF; CDR3nt: TGCAGTGCTAGAGGGGGGGGCAGACCTAACACTGAAGCTTTCTTT
d_gene: NA; v_gene: TRBV9; abundance: NA; j_gene: TRBJ2-3; CDR3aa: CASSVVPITDTQYF; CDR3nt: TGTGCCAGCAGCGTAGTACCGATCACAGATACGCAGTATTTT